This entry lists 27 T cell receptor beta chains sequenced from one sample in a study of cytomegalovirus exposure and HLA in healthy donors. 60 Vbeta and 13 Jbeta primers were used in PCR. Repertoires were generated with immunoSEQ multiplex PCR, while TCRdb's copy carries only in-frame clones and drops some. Of around 140,000 clones in the sample, 82% were seen once. The sequencing input was PBMCs. Source of these receptors: a woman in her forties or fifties in good health and CMV-seropositive.

V and J are TRBV2 and TRBJ2-1, with 9 bases identical to TRBD2. The trim removed 5 bases at V and 4 bases at J, leaving 12 bases unmatched. CDR3 length: 17 amino acids. CDR1 is SNHLY and CDR2 is FYNNEI in the germline V gene. In DNA, the CDR3 is TGTGCCAGCAGTCGCGATAGCGGGGGCCGCTATTACAATGAGCAGTTCTTC. It yields the protein CASSRDSGGRYYNEQFF. Using reference TRBV2 and TRBJ2-1 for the parts outside the CDR3, the full variable domain is EPEVTQTPSHQVTQMGQEVILRCVPISNHLYFYWYRQILGQKVEFLVSFYNNEISEKSEIFDDQFSVERPDGSNFTLKIRSTKLEDSAMYFCASSRDSGGRYYNEQFFGPGTRLTVL.

The gene calls are TRBV5-1 and TRBJ2-5; 7 bases line up with TRBD1. Germline V gene data show CDR1 as SGHRS and CDR2 as YFSETQ. The trim removed 9 bases at V and 1 base at J, leaving 9 bases unmatched. This CDR3 contains 14 residues. CDR3 in amino acids: CATNLQGLQETQYF. Written as DNA, the CDR3 is TGCGCCACAAATCTACAGGGGCTCCAAGAGACCCAGTACTTC.

The chain carries TRBV5-4 and TRBJ2-7, with 8 bases aligning to TRBD1. The CDR3 sequence is 15 residues long. Trimming took 1 base from V and 1 from J; bases not matched to a gene: 4. The germline V gene encodes CDR1 SGHNT and CDR2 YYREEE (reference sequence). CDR3 nucleotide sequence: TGTGCCAGCAGCTTGTCGACAGGGGATTCCTACGAGCAGTACTTC. Encoded protein: CASSLSTGDSYEQYF.

The rearrangement uses TRBV5-1 and TRBJ2-2; tentative D call: TRBD2 (6 bases). The V gene lost 4 bases and the J gene lost 7 bases, with 14 bases spanning the gap. Per germline, CDR1 SGHRS and CDR2 YFSETQ. The CDR3 is 14 residues long. The CDR3 region has the DNA TGCGCCAGCAGCCTGCGGGGTGCAGGCGGGGAGCTGTTTTTT. Protein: CASSLRGAGGELFF.

CDR3 protein: CASSQLYGGDPILGTDTQYF. CDR3 sequence (DNA): TGCGCCAGCAGCCAACTCTACGGGGGGGACCCCATCCTGGGCACAGATACGCAGTATTTT. The gene calls are TRBV4-3 and TRBJ2-3; 8 nucleotides line up with TRBD2. The V segment lost 2 bases and the J segment 1 base; nucleotides outside the gene matches: 17. The CDR3 covers 20 residues. The V gene's germline CDR1 is LGHNA and CDR2 YSLEER.

The chain carries TRBV5-1 and TRBJ2-2; 7 positions match TRBD2. The CDR3 extends over 16 amino acids. Germline V gene lookup returns CDR1 SGHRS and CDR2 YFSETQ. The ends lost 0 bases at V and 4 bases at J; junction bases unmatched: 6. In DNA, the CDR3 is TGCGCCAGCAGCTTGGCCACGGGCGGGGGCACCGGGGAGCTGTTTTTT. Translating gives CASSLATGGGTGELFF.

This clone appeared once. The chain couples TRBV5-4 to TRBJ2-4; the D gene is possibly TRBD2 (6 bases). V was cut by 0 bases and J by 5 bases, with 9 bases left in between. The CDR3 covers 14 residues. Germline CDR1 reads SGHNT; CDR2 reads YYREEE (reference sequence). This chain's CDR3 is CASSLEGTENIQYF. The CDR3 DNA follows: TGTGCCAGCAGCTTGGAGGGGACTGAAAACATTCAGTACTTC. The complete variable domain, with remaining parts taken from reference TRBV5-4 and TRBJ2-4, reads ETGVTQSPTHLIKTRGQQVTLRCSSQSGHNTVSWYQQALGQGPQFIFQYYREEENGRGNFPPRFSGLQFPNYSSELNVNALELDDSALYLCASSLEGTENIQYFGAGTRLSVL.

The J gene is TRBJ2-5, the V gene TRBV2; no definite D call. CDR1 is SNHLY, CDR2 FYNNEI, per germline. The CDR3 totals 12 residues. The ends were cut back, 3 bases at V and 3 bases at J, with 5 bases in the middle. CDR3 protein: CASSDTEETQYF. In nucleotides, the CDR3 is TGTGCCAGCAGTGATACAGAAGAGACCCAGTACTTC.

The rearrangement links TRBV5-5 to TRBJ1-4, with 8 nucleotides matching TRBD1. Germline V gene lookup returns CDR1 SGHKS and CDR2 YYEKEE (reference sequence). The ends lost 4 bases at V and 4 bases at J; junction bases unmatched: 3. The CDR3 covers 14 residues. CDR3 amino acids: CASSPGQGNEKLFF. CDR3 in DNA: TGTGCCAGCAGCCCAGGACAGGGTAATGAAAAACTGTTTTTT.

The chain recombines TRBV18 with TRBJ1-2; 7 bases line up with TRBD1. CDR3 length: 15 amino acids. Trimming cost V 0 bases and J 4 bases; bases outside gene matches: 5. Germline CDR1 is KGHSH and CDR2 is LQKENI. CDR3 loop: CASSPPGDRAYGYTF. As DNA, the CDR3 is TGTGCCAGCTCACCACCGGGGGACAGAGCCTATGGCTACACCTTC.

J is TRBJ2-3 and V is TRBV28; tentatively, D is TRBD1 (5 bases). The germline CDR1 and CDR2 sequences are MDHEN and SYDVKM. Deletions cut 5 bases from V and 5 bases from J, with 17 bases between. CDR3 length: 15 amino acids. In nucleotides, the CDR3 is TGTGCCAGCAGTGCCCCCTCATCTACAGGAGATACGCAGTATTTT. It encodes CASSAPSSTGDTQYF.

The chain links TRBV7-9 to TRBJ2-2; 7 bases align to TRBD1. The CDR3 consists of 16 residues. The germline gives CDR1 SEHNR, CDR2 FQNEAQ (reference sequence). Unmatched junction bases numbered 7, after V lost 5 bases and J lost 1 base. CDR3 protein: CASSNQGQMNTGELFF. The CDR3 DNA follows: TGTGCCAGCAGCAACCAGGGACAGATGAACACCGGGGAGCTGTTTTTT. Full variable domain (missing parts from reference TRBV7-9 and TRBJ2-2): DTGVSQNPRHKITKRGQNVTFRCDPISEHNRLYWYRQTLGQGPEFLTYFQNEAQLEKSRLLSDRFSAERPKGSFSTLEIQRTEQGDSAMYLCASSNQGQMNTGELFFGEGSRLTVL.

The genes are TRBV2 and TRBJ1-2; possibly TRBD1 for D (5 bases). V was shortened by 7 bases and J by 2 bases, with 11 bases between the two germline ends. Germline lookup yields CDR1 SNHLY and CDR2 FYNNEI. The CDR3 runs 13 residues. The CDR3 region has the DNA TGTGCCAGCATGGGCGGGACCAACTATGGCTACACCTTC. Protein: CASMGGTNYGYTF.

The V call is TRBV19, the J call TRBJ2-7, with TRBD1 as a possible D gene (5 bases). This CDR3 comprises 13 residues. Germline V gene sequence: CDR1 LNHDA, CDR2 SQIVND (reference sequence). V dropped 3 bases and J dropped 0 bases, with 6 bases sitting between them. The CDR3 sequence is CASSIQGSYEQYF. As DNA, the CDR3 is TGTGCCAGTAGTATTCAGGGCTCCTACGAGCAGTACTTC.

This chain uses TRBV5-8 with TRBJ1-1; 7 bases fit TRBD1. The V and J ends lost 1 base and 7 bases, in that order; junction bases with no gene match: 7. Germline V gives CDR1 SGHTS, CDR2 YDEGEE. The CDR3 covers 14 residues. CDR3 residues: CASSLQGRGDEAFF. The CDR3 DNA reads TGTGCCAGCAGCTTGCAGGGCAGGGGGGATGAAGCTTTCTTT.

The rearrangement uses TRBV7-8 and TRBJ2-1; 7 bases are shared with TRBD2. V dropped 1 base and J dropped 7; count of bases not matched to a gene: 10. Germline-derived CDR1 and CDR2 are SGHVS and FQNEAQ. This CDR3 is 16 amino acids long. CDR3 sequence reads: CASSLDFGGSHNEQFF. The CDR3 DNA reads as TGTGCCAGCAGCTTAGATTTCGGCGGGAGTCATAATGAGCAGTTCTTC.

The V gene is TRBV2, the J gene TRBJ2-7, with D possibly being TRBD1 (5 bases). V lost 6 bases, J lost 2 bases, and 8 bases lay in between. The CDR3 consists of 12 residues. CDR1 is SNHLY and CDR2 is FYNNEI in the germline V gene. CDR3 coding DNA: TGTGCCAGCAGGGCAGGGACCTACGAGCAGTACTTC. This gives the protein CASRAGTYEQYF.

The genes are TRBV19 and TRBJ2-2; D is perhaps TRBD1 (6 bases). From germline, CDR1 is LNHDA and CDR2 SQIVND (reference sequence). This CDR3 is built from 15 residues. V was shortened by 10 bases and J by 1 base, with 16 bases between the two germline ends. CDR3 nucleotide sequence: TGTGCCACCGGCCGGCAGACAGGGAACACCGGGGAGCTGTTTTTT. Residues: CATGRQTGNTGELFF.

The CDR3: CASSDEGTEAFF. CDR3 bases: TGTGCCAGCAGTGACGAGGGCACTGAAGCTTTCTTT. The chain uses TRBV2 and TRBJ1-1; D gene ambiguous. In germline, CDR1 is SNHLY, CDR2 FYNNEI. CDR3 size: 12 residues. Trimming left V 3 bases short and J 4 bases short, with 6 bases between.

The chain links TRBV11-3 to TRBJ1-1; 7 nucleotides agree with TRBD1. V trimming: 3 bases; J trimming: 7 bases; junction bases outside the gene matches: 2. The CDR3 has 12 amino acids. Germline loops: CDR1 SGHNT, CDR2 YENEEA. The chain's CDR3 is CASSFRDSEAFF. CDR3 DNA: TGTGCCAGCAGCTTCCGGGACAGTGAAGCTTTCTTT.

The V call is TRBV7-9, the J call TRBJ2-1; TRBD2 aligns across 9 bases. Germline loops: CDR1 SEHNR, CDR2 FQNEAQ (reference sequence). Trimming at V came to 3 bases and at J to 9 bases, leaving 12 bases not matched to a gene. This CDR3 has 16 residues. In nucleotides, the CDR3 is TGTGCCAGCAGCTTCTCCGGCGGGAGGGCTGTAGGTGAGCAGTTCTTC. Translated: CASSFSGGRAVGEQFF.

The gene calls are TRBV13 and TRBJ2-3, with 12 bases lining up with TRBD2. CDR1 is PRHDT, CDR2 FYEKMQ, per germline (reference sequence). CDR3 length: 17 residues. Trimming took 5 bases from V and 6 from J; bases not matched to a gene: 12. This chain's CDR3 is CASSARLAGVILDTQYF. CDR3 sequence (DNA): TGTGCCAGCAGCGCCCGACTAGCGGGAGTTATATTGGATACGCAGTATTTT.

The V call is TRBV7-2, the J call TRBJ1-1; D not certain. There are 13 residues in the CDR3. V shed 5 bases and J shed 3 bases, with 10 bases lying between them. CDR1 and CDR2 from the germline V gene are SGHTA and FQGNSA. Written as DNA, the CDR3 is TGTGCCAGCAGCATTCAGGTTTACACTGAAGCTTTCTTT. This gives the protein CASSIQVYTEAFF.

This clone was counted a few times. The CDR3 is CSVLPGLPDYEQYF. The CDR3 DNA reads as TGCAGCGTCCTTCCGGGACTCCCGGACTACGAGCAGTACTTC. V and J are TRBV29-1 and TRBJ2-7; D is perhaps TRBD2 (6 bases). The CDR3 is 14 amino acids. Germline CDR1 and CDR2: SQVTM and ANQGSEA. V lost 6 bases and J lost 3, with 18 bases in between.

The chain has TRBV11-3 and TRBJ2-7; a possible D gene is TRBD1 (6 bases). Trimming shortened V by 4 bases and J by 6 bases, and 10 bases separated the two germline ends. Per germline, CDR1 SGHNT and CDR2 YENEEA. This CDR3 has 12 residues. The CDR3 here is CASSYRDGEQYF. The CDR3 nucleotides are TGTGCCAGCAGCTACAGGGATGGCGAGCAGTACTTC.

J is TRBJ2-1 and V is TRBV5-6; TRBD2 agrees at 8 bases. CDR1 is SGHDT, CDR2 YYEEEE, per germline. Trimming cost V 2 bases and J 6 bases; bases outside gene matches: 4. This CDR3 has 14 residues. The CDR3: CASSLRGGFNEQFF. DNA for the CDR3: TGTGCCAGCAGCTTACGCGGGGGGTTCAATGAGCAGTTCTTC.

The count of this clone is one. Germline is not matched at one junction end, which may reflect a read error. The chain couples TRBV5-1 to TRBJ2-4; TRBD2 matches 10 bases. CDR3 length equals 14 residues. The V gene's germline CDR1 is SGHRS and CDR2 YFSETQ. The CDR3 coding sequence is TGCGCCGGCAGCCCCCTAGCGGGGGAAAACATTCAGTACTTC. Translated: CAGSPLAGENIQYF.